A single sample is the source of the 19 T cell receptor beta chains below, sequenced in a study of cytomegalovirus exposure and HLA in healthy donors. The PCR had 60 Vbeta and 13 Jbeta primers. Using immunoSEQ multiplex PCR, the repertoire was profiled, and TCRdb retains in-frame clones only, with some absent. The sample includes about 110,000 clones, approximately 80% seen only once; the top ten take 1% to 1.5%. The sequenced material came from PBMCs. All receptors derive from a man under 40 in good health and CMV-seronegative.

The chain has TRBV29-1 and TRBJ2-5; 7 bases match TRBD2. V lost 4 bases and J lost 6; bases outside the gene matches: 8. CDR3 length: 13 amino acids. CDR1 is SQVTM, CDR2 ANQGSEA, per germline. The CDR3 protein is CSVGLAVLKTQYF. The CDR3 DNA is TGCAGCGTTGGCCTAGCGGTCTTAAAGACCCAGTACTTC.

V is TRBV7-9 and J is TRBJ2-6, with unresolved D. With 5 bases removed from V and 0 bases from J, the gap between germline ends came to 11 bases. Germline assignment: CDR1 SEHNR and CDR2 FQNEAQ (reference sequence). The CDR3 length is 16 residues. The CDR3 DNA follows: TGTGCCAGCAGCCCCCCCCGCAGCTCTGGGGCCAACGTCCTGACTTTC. Translation gives CASSPPRSSGANVLTF.

The J gene is TRBJ1-2, the V gene TRBV7-8; D not resolved. The V gene's germline CDR1 is SGHVS and CDR2 FQNEAQ. Trimming stripped 4 bases from V and 6 bases from J, with 12 bases between. The CDR3 has 13 amino acids. The CDR3 bases are TGTGCCAGCAGCTCGTGGTTGGGAGATGGCTACACCTTC. Its translation is CASSSWLGDGYTF.

V is TRBV28 and J is TRBJ1-1, with D perhaps TRBD1 (6 bases). V dropped 3 bases and J dropped 4 bases, with 9 bases sitting between them. The CDR3 runs 13 residues. Germline V gene lookup returns CDR1 MDHEN and CDR2 SYDVKM. The CDR3 sequence is CASSFFRGTEAFF. The DNA for the CDR3 is TGTGCCAGCAGTTTCTTCAGGGGCACTGAAGCTTTCTTT. Filled out from reference TRBV28 and TRBJ1-1, the complete variable domain reads DVKVTQSSRYLVKRTGEKVFLECVQDMDHENMFWYRQDPGLGLRLIYFSYDVKMKEKGDIPEGYSVSREKKERFSLILESASTNQTSMYLCASSFFRGTEAFFGQGTRLTVV.

The rearrangement links TRBV4-1 to TRBJ1-5, with TRBD1 identical over 8 bases. This CDR3 is built from 16 residues. Germline lookup yields CDR1 MGHRA and CDR2 YSYEKL. V trimming: 1 base; J trimming: 0 bases; junction bases outside the gene matches: 2. CDR3 bases: TGCGCCAGCAGCCAAGGACAGGGGTATAGCAATCAGCCCCAGCATTTT. This encodes CASSQGQGYSNQPQHF.

The chain recombines TRBV27 with TRBJ2-2; possibly TRBD2 for D (6 bases). There are 14 residues in the CDR3. Germline V CDR1 and CDR2: MNHEY, SMNVEV (reference sequence). The V and J ends lost 3 bases and 6 bases respectively, with 11 bases between them. As DNA, the CDR3 is TGTGCCAGCAGTTTTCCCGGGACTTCCGGGGAGCTGTTTTTT. Translated, it gives CASSFPGTSGELFF.

The chain carries TRBV27 and TRBJ2-7; 10 nucleotides line up with TRBD2. V lost 1 base and J lost 5; bases outside the gene matches: 5. The length of the CDR3 is 15 residues. In germline, CDR1 is MNHEY, CDR2 SMNVEV (reference sequence). The CDR3 loop reads CASSLWGTSAHEQYF. CDR3 DNA: TGTGCCAGCAGTTTATGGGGGACTAGCGCCCACGAGCAGTACTTC.

The J gene is TRBJ2-7, the V gene TRBV25-1; D uncertain. There are 16 residues in the CDR3. V lost 1 base to trimming and J lost 1 base, with 14 bases between them. CDR1 is MGHDK and CDR2 is SYGVNS in the germline V gene. The CDR3 region is CASSESGGGQSYEQYF. In nucleotides, the CDR3 is TGTGCCAGCAGTGAATCGGGTGGCGGTCAGTCCTACGAGCAGTACTTC.

This rearrangement joins TRBV9 to TRBJ2-7; TRBD2 is a possible D gene (6 bases). Trimming cost V 0 bases and J 1 base, with 14 bases left between them. CDR1 and CDR2 from the germline V gene are SGDLS and YYNGEE. The CDR3 is 16 residues long. Here the CDR3 DNA reads TGTGCCAGCAGCGTAGAGTCCGGGGGTGGATCCTACGAGCAGTACTTC. Translation gives CASSVESGGGSYEQYF.

This clone was counted a few times. The genes are TRBV11-3 and TRBJ1-5; 7 bases are shared with TRBD1. The CDR3 runs 14 residues. Germline CDR1 reads SGHNT; CDR2 reads YENEEA. Trimming cost V 3 bases and J 5 bases; bases outside gene matches: 4. The CDR3 region has the DNA TGTGCCAGCAGCTTCCACAGGGGTCATCAGCCCCAGCATTTT. Protein: CASSFHRGHQPQHF.

The chain uses TRBV5-1 and TRBJ1-1; 8 bases are a match to TRBD1. The CDR3 runs to 15 residues. V shed 5 bases, J shed 1 base, and the junction held 7 bases outside the gene matches. Germline lookup yields CDR1 SGHRS and CDR2 YFSETQ. The CDR3 protein is CASRTGQGSNTEAFF. CDR3 DNA: TGCGCCAGCAGGACTGGACAGGGTTCGAACACTGAAGCTTTCTTT.

A few counts support this clone. This chain uses TRBV11-3 with TRBJ2-2; TRBD1 matches 11 bases. The CDR3 spans 14 residues. Germline CDR1 is SGHNT and CDR2 is YENEEA. V trimming: 6 bases; J trimming: 4 bases; junction bases outside the gene matches: 1. CDR3 region: CASSGTGGTGELFF. The CDR3 region has the DNA TGTGCCAGCAGTGGGACAGGGGGCACCGGGGAGCTGTTTTTT.

The chain recombines TRBV4-3 with TRBJ2-7, with TRBD1 matching 9 bases. V dropped 5 bases and J dropped 4; count of bases not matched to a gene: 3. This CDR3 is built from 13 residues. Per the germline V gene, CDR1 is LGHNA and CDR2 is YSLEER. Here the CDR3 reads CASSADRGYEQYF. The CDR3 coding sequence is TGCGCCAGCAGCGCGGACAGGGGATACGAGCAGTACTTC.

This chain uses TRBV5-1 with TRBJ2-3, with 10 bases fitting TRBD1. The CDR3 extends over 15 amino acids. Germline trimming cut 2 bases from V and 1 base from J; bases unmatched to any gene: 1. Germline loops: CDR1 SGHRS, CDR2 YFSETQ. CDR3 sequence reads: CASSFGTGGTDTQYF. The CDR3 DNA follows: TGCGCCAGCAGCTTTGGGACAGGGGGCACAGATACGCAGTATTTT.

This chain connects TRBV18 to TRBJ2-3, with TRBD1 matching over 10 bases. The germline CDR1 and CDR2 sequences are KGHSH and LQKENI. The CDR3 totals 16 residues. Trimming took 6 bases from V and 1 from J; bases not matched to a gene: 7. The CDR3 is CASSRDRGLRTDTQYF. The CDR3 nucleotides are TGTGCCAGCTCCCGCGACAGGGGGCTTCGCACAGATACGCAGTATTTT.

The gene calls are TRBV9 and TRBJ2-7; 7 bases match TRBD2. The germline gives CDR1 SGDLS, CDR2 YYNGEE. V lost 4 bases and J lost 0; bases outside the gene matches: 10. This CDR3 is built from 16 residues. The CDR3 sequence: CASSPRLAYSSYEQYF. CDR3 nucleotides: TGTGCCAGCAGCCCTAGACTAGCCTACAGCTCCTACGAGCAGTACTTC.

This chain links TRBV11-3 with TRBJ2-5, with D uncertain. The CDR3 length is 12 residues. Trimming stripped 3 bases from V and 5 bases from J, with 7 bases between. Looked up from germline, CDR1 is SGHNT and CDR2 is YENEEA. The CDR3 region is CASSFRSETQYF. The CDR3 coding sequence is TGTGCCAGCAGCTTTCGGTCGGAGACCCAGTACTTC.

V usage is TRBV9 and J usage is TRBJ1-2; the D gene is possibly TRBD1 (6 bases). The CDR3 consists of 15 residues. Trimming took off 3 bases at V and 8 bases at J, with 20 bases between the two ends. Germline values: CDR1 SGDLS, CDR2 YYNGEE. The CDR3 loop reads CASSEPRGAIEGYTF. DNA for the CDR3: TGTGCCAGCAGCGAACCCCGGGGGGCGATAGAAGGCTACACCTTC.

The genes are TRBV28 and TRBJ1-3, with D perhaps TRBD1 (6 bases). This CDR3 spans 14 amino acids. The germline gives CDR1 MDHEN, CDR2 SYDVKM. V lost 8 bases and J lost 2, with 13 bases in between. DNA for the CDR3: TGTGCCAGCTCCTTGCAGGGGCCTGGAAACACCATATATTTT. This codes for CASSLQGPGNTIYF.